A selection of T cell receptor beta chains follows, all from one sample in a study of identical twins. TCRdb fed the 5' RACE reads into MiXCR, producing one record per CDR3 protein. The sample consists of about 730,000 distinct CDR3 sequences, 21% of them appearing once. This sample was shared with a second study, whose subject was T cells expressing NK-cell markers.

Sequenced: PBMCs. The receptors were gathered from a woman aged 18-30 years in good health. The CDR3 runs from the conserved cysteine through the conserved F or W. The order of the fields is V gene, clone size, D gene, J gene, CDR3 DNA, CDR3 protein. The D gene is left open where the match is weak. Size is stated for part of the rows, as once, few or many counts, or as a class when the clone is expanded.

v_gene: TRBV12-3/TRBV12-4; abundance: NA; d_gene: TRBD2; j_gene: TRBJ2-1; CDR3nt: TGTGCCAGTGGGGGGGGGGTCGAGCAGTTCTTC; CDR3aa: CASGGGVEQFF
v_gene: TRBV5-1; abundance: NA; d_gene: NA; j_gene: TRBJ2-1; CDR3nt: TGCGCCAGCAGCTCGGAACGGGAGCAGTTCTTC; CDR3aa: CASSSEREQFF
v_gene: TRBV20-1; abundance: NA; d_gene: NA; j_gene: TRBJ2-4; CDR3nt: TGCAGTGCTAGAGTATCTGGCGGCGAAAAGGTGACCAAAAACATTCAGTACTTC; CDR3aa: CSARVSGGEKVTKNIQYF
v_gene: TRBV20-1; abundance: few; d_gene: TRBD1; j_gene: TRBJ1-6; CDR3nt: TGCAGTGCCCCCGAAAGGACAGGGAAATCACCCCTCCACTTT; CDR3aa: CSAPERTGKSPLHF
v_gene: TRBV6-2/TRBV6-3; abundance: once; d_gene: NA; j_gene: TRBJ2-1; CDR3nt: TGTGCCAGCAGGAACAGGGAAGTCCGAATTGGGCAGTTCTTC; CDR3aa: CASRNREVRIGQFF
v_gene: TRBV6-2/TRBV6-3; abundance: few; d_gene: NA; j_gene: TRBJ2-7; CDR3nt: TGTGCCAGCAGTTACAGCCGTAGTCGACGGTACGAGCAGTACTTC; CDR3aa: CASSYSRSRRYEQYF
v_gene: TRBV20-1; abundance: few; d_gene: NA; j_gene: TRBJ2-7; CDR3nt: TGCAGTGCGTACGACCTGGGGCAGGGCGGCTACGAGCAGTACTTC; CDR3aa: CSAYDLGQGGYEQYF
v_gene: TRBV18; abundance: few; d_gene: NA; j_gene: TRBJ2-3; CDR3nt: TGTGCCACCCTCTTCGGAGGGAGCACAGATACGCAGTATTTT; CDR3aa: CATLFGGSTDTQYF
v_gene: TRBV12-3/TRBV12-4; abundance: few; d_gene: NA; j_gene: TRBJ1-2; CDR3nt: TGTGCCAGCAGTGCGGTTGATGGCTACACCTTC; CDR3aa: CASSAVDGYTF
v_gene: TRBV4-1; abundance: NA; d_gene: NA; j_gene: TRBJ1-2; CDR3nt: TGCGCCAGCAGCCAAGATACAGGGTTGAATGGCTACACCTTC; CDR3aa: CASSQDTGLNGYTF
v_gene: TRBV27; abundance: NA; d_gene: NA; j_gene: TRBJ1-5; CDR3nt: TGTGCCAGCAGTTTAGTTGGGCAGCGCAATCAGCCCCAGCATTTT; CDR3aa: CASSLVGQRNQPQHF
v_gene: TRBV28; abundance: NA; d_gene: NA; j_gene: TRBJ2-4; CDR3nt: TGTGCCAGCAGTTTTACCGGGACGGCCAAAAACATTCAGTACTTC; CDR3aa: CASSFTGTAKNIQYF
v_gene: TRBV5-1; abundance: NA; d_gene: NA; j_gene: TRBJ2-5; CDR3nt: TGCGCCAGCAGCTTGGAGAGCGGGCGTCAGACCCAGTACTTC; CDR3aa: CASSLESGRQTQYF
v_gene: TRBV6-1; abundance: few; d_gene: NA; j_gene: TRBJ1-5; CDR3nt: TGTGCCAGCAGTAAAGGAAGAAGCAATCAGCCCCAGCATTTT; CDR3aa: CASSKGRSNQPQHF
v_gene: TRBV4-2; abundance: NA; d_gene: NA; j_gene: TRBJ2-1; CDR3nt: TGTGCCAGCAGCCATCCTGAGACTAGGCGGCACAATGAGCAGTTCTTC; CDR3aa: CASSHPETRRHNEQFF
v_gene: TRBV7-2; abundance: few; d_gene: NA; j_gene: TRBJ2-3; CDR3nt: TGTGCCAGCAGCTTACAGGGGCCAGGAGATACGCAGTATTTT; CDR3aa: CASSLQGPGDTQYF
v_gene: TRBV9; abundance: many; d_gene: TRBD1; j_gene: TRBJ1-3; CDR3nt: TGTGCCAGCAGCGCCCGTACAGGGGCCTCTGGAAACACCATATATTTT; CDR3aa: CASSARTGASGNTIYF
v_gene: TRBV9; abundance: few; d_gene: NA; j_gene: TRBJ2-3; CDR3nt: TGTGCCAGCAGCGTGTCGCCCGGCACAGATACGCAGTATTTT; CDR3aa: CASSVSPGTDTQYF
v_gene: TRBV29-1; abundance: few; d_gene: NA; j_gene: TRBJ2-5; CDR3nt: TGCAGCGCTAAGACAGGAAAAGAGACCCAGTACTTC; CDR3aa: CSAKTGKETQYF
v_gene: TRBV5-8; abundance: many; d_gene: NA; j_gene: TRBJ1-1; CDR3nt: TGTGCCAGCAGCTTGGAGGGAGGCAGGGACAACACTGAAGCTTTCTTT; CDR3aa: CASSLEGGRDNTEAFF
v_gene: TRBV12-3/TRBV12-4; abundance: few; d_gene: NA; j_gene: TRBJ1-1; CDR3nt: TGTGCCAGCAGCCAACAGACGAACTCTGAAGCTTTCTTT; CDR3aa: CASSQQTNSEAFF
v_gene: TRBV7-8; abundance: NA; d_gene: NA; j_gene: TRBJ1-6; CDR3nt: TGTGCCAGCAGCTTAGTTATAGCCAATTCACCCCTCCACTTT; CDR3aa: CASSLVIANSPLHF
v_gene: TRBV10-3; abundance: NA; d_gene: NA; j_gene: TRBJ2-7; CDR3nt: TGTGCCACCGAGGGGGGCGAGGGCTACGAGCAGTACTTC; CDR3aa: CATEGGEGYEQYF
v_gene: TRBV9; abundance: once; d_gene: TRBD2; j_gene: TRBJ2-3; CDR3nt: TGTGCCAGCAGCGTAGACCCTGGACTAGCGGGAACCCCGACAGATACGCAGTATTTT; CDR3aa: CASSVDPGLAGTPTDTQYF
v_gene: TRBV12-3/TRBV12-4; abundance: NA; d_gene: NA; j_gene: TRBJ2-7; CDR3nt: TGTGCCAGCAGCCAGAGTCAGGCCTACGAGCAGTACTTC; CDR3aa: CASSQSQAYEQYF
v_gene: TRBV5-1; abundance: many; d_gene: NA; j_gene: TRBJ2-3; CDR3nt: TGCGCCAGCAGCTTGCCCGGAGAGGATACGCAGTATTTT; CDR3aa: CASSLPGEDTQYF
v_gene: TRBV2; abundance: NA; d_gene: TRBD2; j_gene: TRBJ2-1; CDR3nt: TGTGCCAGCAGAAAGAGACTAGCGGGAGGAAAAAATGAGCAGTTCTTC; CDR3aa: CASRKRLAGGKNEQFF
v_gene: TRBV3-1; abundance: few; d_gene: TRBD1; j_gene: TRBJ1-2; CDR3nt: TGTGCCAGCAGCCAGCCGGGACAGGTCTATGGCTACACCTTC; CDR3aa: CASSQPGQVYGYTF
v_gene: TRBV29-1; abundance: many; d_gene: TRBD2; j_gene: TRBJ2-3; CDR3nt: TGCAGCGCACTACCTACACTAGCGGGGGGAACCGGTACGCAGTATTTT; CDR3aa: CSALPTLAGGTGTQYF
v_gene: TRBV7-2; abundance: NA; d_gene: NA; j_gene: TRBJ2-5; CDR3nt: TGTGCCAGCAGCTCAATGGGGGTCCAAGAGACCCAGTACTTC; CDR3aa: CASSSMGVQETQYF
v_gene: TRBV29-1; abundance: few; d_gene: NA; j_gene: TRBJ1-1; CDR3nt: TGCAGCGATCGAGGGGTTTCTACGAACACTGAAGCTTTCTTT; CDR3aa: CSDRGVSTNTEAFF
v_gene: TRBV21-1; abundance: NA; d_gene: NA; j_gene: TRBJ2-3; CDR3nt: TGTGCCAGCAGCCCTGGCCCCAGGGATACGCAGTATTTT; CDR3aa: CASSPGPRDTQYF
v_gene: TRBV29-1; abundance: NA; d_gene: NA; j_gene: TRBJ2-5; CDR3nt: TGCAGCGTTGATAACCTTGTTGGGGCGGGGCACCAAGAGACCCAGTACTTC; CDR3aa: CSVDNLVGAGHQETQYF
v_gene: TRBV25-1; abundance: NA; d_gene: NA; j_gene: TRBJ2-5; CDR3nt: TGTGCCAGCAGTGAACAGGGCAGGGGTTTGGGAGAGACCCAGTACTTC; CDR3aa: CASSEQGRGLGETQYF
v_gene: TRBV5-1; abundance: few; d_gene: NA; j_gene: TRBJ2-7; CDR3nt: TGCGCCAGCAGCCGGGACACGGTCTATGACTACGAGCAGTACTTC; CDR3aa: CASSRDTVYDYEQYF
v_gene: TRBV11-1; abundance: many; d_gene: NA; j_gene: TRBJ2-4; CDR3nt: TGTGCCAGCAGCTCGACCCTTTTTCAGTACTTC; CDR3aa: CASSSTLFQYF
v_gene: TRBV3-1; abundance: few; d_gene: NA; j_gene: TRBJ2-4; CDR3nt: TGTGCCAGCAGCCAAGAGGTGCCGGGCATTCAGTACTTC; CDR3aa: CASSQEVPGIQYF
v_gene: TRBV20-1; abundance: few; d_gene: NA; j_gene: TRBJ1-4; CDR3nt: TGCAGTGCCATACAGGGTGCAACTAATGAAAAACTGTTTTTT; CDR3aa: CSAIQGATNEKLFF
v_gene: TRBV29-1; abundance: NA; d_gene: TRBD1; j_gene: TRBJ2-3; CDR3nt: TGCAGCGTTGAAGATCTGGGACAGGGTCGAACAGATACGCAGTATTTT; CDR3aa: CSVEDLGQGRTDTQYF
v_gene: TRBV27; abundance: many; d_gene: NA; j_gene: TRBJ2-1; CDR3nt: TGTGCCAGCAGCCTCCTGGGGGTGGGAAATGAGCAGTTCTTC; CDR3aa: CASSLLGVGNEQFF
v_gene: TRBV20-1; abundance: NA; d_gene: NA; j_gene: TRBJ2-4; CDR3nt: TGCAGTGCTAGAGATAGGGATCCCAAAAACATTCAGTACTTC; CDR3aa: CSARDRDPKNIQYF
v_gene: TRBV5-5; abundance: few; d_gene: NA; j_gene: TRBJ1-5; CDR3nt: TGTGCCAGCAGCTCCGTGGAGGGGTATAGCAATCAGCCCCAGCATTTT; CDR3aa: CASSSVEGYSNQPQHF
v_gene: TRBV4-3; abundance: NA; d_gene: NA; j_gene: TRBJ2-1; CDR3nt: TGCGCCAGCAGCCAAGTTGGTGGGAGAGGCTACAATGAGCAGTTCTTC; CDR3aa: CASSQVGGRGYNEQFF
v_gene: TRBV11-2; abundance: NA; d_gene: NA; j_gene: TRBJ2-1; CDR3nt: TGTGCCAGCAGCTTAGTCAGCGGACTCTACAATGAGCAGTTCTTC; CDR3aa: CASSLVSGLYNEQFF
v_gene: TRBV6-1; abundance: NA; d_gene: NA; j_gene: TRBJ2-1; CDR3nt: TGTGCCAGCAGACGGACAGACTCCTACAATGAGCAGTTCTTC; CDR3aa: CASRRTDSYNEQFF
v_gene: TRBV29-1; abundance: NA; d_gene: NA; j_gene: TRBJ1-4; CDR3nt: TGCAGCGTTGGACAGCATAATGAAAAACTGTTTTTT; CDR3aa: CSVGQHNEKLFF
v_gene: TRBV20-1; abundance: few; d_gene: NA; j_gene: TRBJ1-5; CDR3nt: TGCAGTGCTAGCCGGGACATAAATCAGCCCCAGCATTTT; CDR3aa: CSASRDINQPQHF
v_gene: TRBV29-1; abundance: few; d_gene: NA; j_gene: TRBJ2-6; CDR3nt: TGCAGCGTCCTTATTATCTCTGGGGCCAACGTCCTGACTTTC; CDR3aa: CSVLIISGANVLTF
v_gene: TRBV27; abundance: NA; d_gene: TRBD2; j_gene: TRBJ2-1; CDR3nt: TGTGCCAGCACGTGGATAGCGGGGGGTTTTTACAATGAGCAGTTCTTC; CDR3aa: CASTWIAGGFYNEQFF
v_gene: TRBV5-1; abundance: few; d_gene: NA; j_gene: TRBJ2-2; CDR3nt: TGCGCCAGCAGCTCTTCCGCAGACACCGGGGAGCTGTTTTTT; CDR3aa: CASSSSADTGELFF
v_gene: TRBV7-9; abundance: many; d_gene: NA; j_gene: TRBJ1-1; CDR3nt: TGTGCCAGCAGCTTAAATTCAGGGCACACTGAAGCTTTCTTT; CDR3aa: CASSLNSGHTEAFF